This T cell receptor (beta chain) was sequenced in a study of PD-1 blockade in classical Hodgkin lymphoma. Study conclusions and caveats: Complete responders possessed baseline diversity comparable to newly diagnosed patients. Reported baseline diversity: healthy donors highest, relapsed/refractory patients lowest.

About this clone: Antigen: not known.

Repertoires were generated with immunoSEQ multiplex PCR, while TCRdb's copy carries only in-frame clones and drops some. Of about 86,000 clones in the sample, nearly 90% were seen once. Germline loops: CDR1 MDHEN, CDR2 SYDVKM. V was cut by 5 bases and J by 14 bases, with 15 bases left in between. This CDR3 spans 12 amino acids. Every patient relapsed after autologous stem cell transplantation, and brentuximab vedotin exposure varied. Best responses fell into complete response, partial response or progressive disease. The chain links TRBV28 to TRBJ1-4, with a possible D match to TRBD1 (5 bases). The sequence derives from a human donor with classical Hodgkin lymphoma. The sequences come from peripheral blood mononuclear cells (PBMCs), collected before the second cycle of nivolumab. Here the CDR3 reads CASSATGVRLFF. DNA of the CDR3: TGTGCCAGCAGTGCTACAGGAGTACGCCTGTTTTTT.